The clone carrying this TCR beta chain was counted a few times. The antigen is not known. This sample was taken from a study of T cell therapy after organ transplantation. Turning to the study itself: T cells were expanded 2 to 3 weeks with 30 CMV class I/II epitopes.

Here immunoSEQ multiplex PCR was the method, and the copy in TCRdb shows in-frame clones only, minus some. Among fewer than 25,000 clones listed, roughly 89% were seen once. Indicated time point: 20-29 weeks after completion of therapy. Germline assignment: CDR1 MDHEN and CDR2 SYDVKM. The V and J ends lost 4 bases and 3 bases, in that order; junction bases with no gene match: 3. This CDR3 comprises 13 residues. The material sequenced was CD8+ T cells from blood, taken after autologous CMV-specific T cell therapy. The chain couples TRBV28 to TRBJ2-7; TRBD1 aligns across 7 bases. The TCR sequence derives from a human patient who had received a solid organ transplant and had CMV disease. The graft donor may account for some of the T cells. CDR3 amino acids: CASSSDRVYEQYF. The CDR3 DNA sequence: TGTGCCAGCAGTTCCGACAGGGTCTACGAGCAGTACTTC.